The clone carrying this T cell receptor beta chain was observed a handful of times. The antigen remains unidentified. With the Oncomine TCR Beta short-read assay, DNA from cultured CD4+ T cells was sequenced. TCRdb reprocessed the PCR reads via MiXCR and lists one record per CDR3 protein. The sample includes about 25,000 distinct CDR3 sequences, roughly 27% of them seen just once. The source of the sample is a study of vaccination and CD4 T cells after COVID-19. Study in general: All convalescent patients were nasal swab PCR positive for SARS-CoV-2; fewer than ten had mild and one severe disease. Post-COVID samples were collected a median about 95 days following diagnosis, spanning 35 to 161. The stimulating agents, overlapping spike peptides, came from SARS-CoV-2, HCoV-NL63, HCoV-OC43 and HCoV-229E.

Germline V gives CDR1 MNHEY, CDR2 SVGEGT. The length of the CDR3 is 16 residues. V lost 1 base and J lost 5; bases outside the gene matches: 9. Time point meaning: late sampling 161 to 241 days after vaccination in a few convalescent patients. As to treatment: approximately 11-day PBMC culture with coronavirus spike peptide pools or control peptides (ViraFEST assay). ViraFEST used peptide pools to expand antigen-specific T cells, then sequenced TCRs. The sample in question was CD4+ T cells from blood, cultured in vitro, obtained about 7 months after SARS-CoV-2 vaccination. This chain links TRBV6-2 or TRBV6-3 with TRBJ2-7; TRBD1 aligns across 9 bases. This TCR was recovered from a human donor who had recovered from COVID-19. The CDR3 DNA follows: TGTGCCAGCAGTTACTTCTTCGGGACAGGGTTCCACGAGCAGTACTTC. Its protein product is CASSYFFGTGFHEQYF.